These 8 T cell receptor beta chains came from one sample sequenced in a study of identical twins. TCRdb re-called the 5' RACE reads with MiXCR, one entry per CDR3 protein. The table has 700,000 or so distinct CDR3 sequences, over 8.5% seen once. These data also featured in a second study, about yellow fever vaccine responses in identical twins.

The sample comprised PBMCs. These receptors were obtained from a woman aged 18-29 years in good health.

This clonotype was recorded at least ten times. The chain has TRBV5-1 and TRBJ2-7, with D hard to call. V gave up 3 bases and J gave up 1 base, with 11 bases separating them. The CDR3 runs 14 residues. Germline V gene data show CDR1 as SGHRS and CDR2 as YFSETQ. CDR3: CASSSEKASYEQYF. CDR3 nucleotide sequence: TGCGCCAGCAGCTCGGAAAAGGCGTCCTACGAGCAGTACTTC.

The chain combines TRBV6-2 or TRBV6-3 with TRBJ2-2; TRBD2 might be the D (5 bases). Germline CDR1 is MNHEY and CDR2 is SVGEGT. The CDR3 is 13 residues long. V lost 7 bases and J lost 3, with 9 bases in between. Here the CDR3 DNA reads TGTGCCAGCACTCTAGCCCACACCGGGGAGCTGTTTTTT. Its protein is CASTLAHTGELFF.

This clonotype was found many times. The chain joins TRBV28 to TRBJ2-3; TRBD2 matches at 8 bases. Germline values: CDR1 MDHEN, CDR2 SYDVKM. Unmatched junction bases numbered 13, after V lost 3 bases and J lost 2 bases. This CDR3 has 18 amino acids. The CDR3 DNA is TGTGCCAGCAGTTTGTCACTAGCGGAAGGAGTGAACACAGATACGCAGTATTTT. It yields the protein CASSLSLAEGVNTDTQYF.

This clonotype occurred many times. CDR3 bases: TGTGCCAGCAGCTCAGAGACGACAATTCCCACCTTC. Translating it yields CASSSETTIPTF. The chain couples TRBV7-9 to TRBJ1-2; D unclear. The CDR3 length is 12 residues. Trimming stripped 4 bases from V and 13 bases from J, with 16 bases between. The germline V gene encodes CDR1 SEHNR and CDR2 FQNEAQ (reference sequence).

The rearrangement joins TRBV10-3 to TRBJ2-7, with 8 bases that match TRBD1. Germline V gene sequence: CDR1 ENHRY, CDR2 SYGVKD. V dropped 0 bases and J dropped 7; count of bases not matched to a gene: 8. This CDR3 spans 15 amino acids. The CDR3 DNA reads TGTGCCATCAGTGAGTCCGTGGGACAGGTACAAGAGCAGTACTTC. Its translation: CAISESVGQVQEQYF.

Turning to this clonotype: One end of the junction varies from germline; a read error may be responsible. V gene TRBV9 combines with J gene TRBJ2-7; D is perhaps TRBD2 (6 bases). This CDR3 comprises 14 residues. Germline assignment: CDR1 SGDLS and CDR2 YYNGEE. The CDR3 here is CASSVGEANYKQYF. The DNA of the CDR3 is TGTGCCAGCAGCGTGGGGGAGGCTAACTACAAGCAGTACTTC.

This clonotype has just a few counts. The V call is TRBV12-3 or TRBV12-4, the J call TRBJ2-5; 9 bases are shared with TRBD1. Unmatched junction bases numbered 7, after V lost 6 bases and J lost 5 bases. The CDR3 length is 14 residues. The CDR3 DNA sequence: TGTGCCAGCAGCTCGGACAGGGGCGAGGAGACCCAGTACTTC. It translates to CASSSDRGEETQYF.

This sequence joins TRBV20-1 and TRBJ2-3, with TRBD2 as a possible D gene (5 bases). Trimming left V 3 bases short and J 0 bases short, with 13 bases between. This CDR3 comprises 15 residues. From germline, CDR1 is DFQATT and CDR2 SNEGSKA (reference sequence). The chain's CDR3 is CSASRLLVSTDTQYF. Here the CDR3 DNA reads TGCAGTGCTAGTCGATTACTAGTTAGCACAGATACGCAGTATTTT.